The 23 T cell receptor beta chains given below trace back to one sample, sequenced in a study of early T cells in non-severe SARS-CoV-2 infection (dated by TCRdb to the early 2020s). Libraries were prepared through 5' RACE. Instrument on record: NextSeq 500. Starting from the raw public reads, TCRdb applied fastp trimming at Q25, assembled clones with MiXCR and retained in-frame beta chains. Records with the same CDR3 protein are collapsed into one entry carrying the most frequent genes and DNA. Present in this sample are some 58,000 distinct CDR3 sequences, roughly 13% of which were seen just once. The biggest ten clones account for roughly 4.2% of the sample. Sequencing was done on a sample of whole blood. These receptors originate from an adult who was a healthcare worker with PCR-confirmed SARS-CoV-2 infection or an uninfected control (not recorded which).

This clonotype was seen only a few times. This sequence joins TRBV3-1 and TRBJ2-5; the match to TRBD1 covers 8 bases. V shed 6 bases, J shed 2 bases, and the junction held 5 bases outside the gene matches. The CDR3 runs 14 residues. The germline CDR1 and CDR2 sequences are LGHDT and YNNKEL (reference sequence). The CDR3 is CASSRTGSQETQYF. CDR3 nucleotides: TGTGCCAGCAGTCGGACAGGGTCACAAGAGACCCAGTACTTC.

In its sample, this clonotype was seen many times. This CDR3 is CAISETGSYEQYF. The CDR3 DNA follows: TGTGCCATCAGTGAGACAGGCTCCTACGAGCAGTACTTC. The chain employs TRBV10-3 and TRBJ2-7, with D possibly TRBD1 on 5 matching bases. CDR3 length equals 13 residues. The germline V gene encodes CDR1 ENHRY and CDR2 SYGVKD. Trimming stripped 2 bases from V and 0 bases from J, with 5 bases between.

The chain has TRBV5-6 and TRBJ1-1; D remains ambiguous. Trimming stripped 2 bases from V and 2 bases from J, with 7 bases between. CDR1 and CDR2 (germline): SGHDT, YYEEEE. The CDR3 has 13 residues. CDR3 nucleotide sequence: TGTGCCAGCAGCTTAATATACAACACTGAAGCTTTCTTT. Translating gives CASSLIYNTEAFF. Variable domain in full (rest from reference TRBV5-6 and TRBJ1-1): DAGVTQSPTHLIKTRGQQVTLRCSPKSGHDTVSWYQQALGQGPQFIFQYYEEEERQRGNFPDRFSGHQFPNYSSELNVNALLLGDSALYLCASSLIYNTEAFFGQGTRLTVV.

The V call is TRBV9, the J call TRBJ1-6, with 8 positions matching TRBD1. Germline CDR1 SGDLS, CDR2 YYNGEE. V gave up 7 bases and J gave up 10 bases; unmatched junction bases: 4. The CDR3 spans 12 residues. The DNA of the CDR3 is TGTGCCAGCCAGGGGACAGGCTCACCCCTCCACTTT. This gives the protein CASQGTGSPLHF.

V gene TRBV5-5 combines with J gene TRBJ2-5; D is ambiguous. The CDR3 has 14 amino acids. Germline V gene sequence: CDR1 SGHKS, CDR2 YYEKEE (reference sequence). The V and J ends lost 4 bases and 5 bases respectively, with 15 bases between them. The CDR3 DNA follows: TGTGCCAGCAGCATAGCCCCAGACGGGGAGACCCAGTACTTC. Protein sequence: CASSIAPDGETQYF. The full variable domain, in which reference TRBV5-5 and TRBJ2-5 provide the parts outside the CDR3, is DAGVTQSPTHLIKTRGQQVTLRCSPISGHKSVSWYQQVLGQGPQFIFQYYEKEERGRGNFPDRFSARQFPNYSSELNVNALLLGDSALYLCASSIAPDGETQYFGPGTRLLVL.

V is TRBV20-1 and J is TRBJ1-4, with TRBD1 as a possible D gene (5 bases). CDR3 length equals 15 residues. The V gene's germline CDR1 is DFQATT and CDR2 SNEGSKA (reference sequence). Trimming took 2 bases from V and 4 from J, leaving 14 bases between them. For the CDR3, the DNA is TGCAGTGCTAGACAAACCGGGACGTTTAATGAAAAACTGTTTTTT. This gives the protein CSARQTGTFNEKLFF.

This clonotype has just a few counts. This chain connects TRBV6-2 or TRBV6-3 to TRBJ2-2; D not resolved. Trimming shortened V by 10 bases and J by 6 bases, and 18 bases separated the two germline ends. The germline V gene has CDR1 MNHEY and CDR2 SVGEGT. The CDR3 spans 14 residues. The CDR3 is CATRPVIGAGELFF. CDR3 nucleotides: TGTGCCACCCGCCCAGTAATTGGAGCCGGGGAGCTGTTTTTT.

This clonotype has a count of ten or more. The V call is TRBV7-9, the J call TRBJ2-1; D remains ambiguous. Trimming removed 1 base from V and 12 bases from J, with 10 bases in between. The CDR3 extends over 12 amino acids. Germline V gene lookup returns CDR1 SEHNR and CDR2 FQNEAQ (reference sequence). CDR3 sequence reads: CASSLVGSVQFF. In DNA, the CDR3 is TGTGCCAGCAGCTTAGTTGGGTCCGTGCAGTTCTTC.

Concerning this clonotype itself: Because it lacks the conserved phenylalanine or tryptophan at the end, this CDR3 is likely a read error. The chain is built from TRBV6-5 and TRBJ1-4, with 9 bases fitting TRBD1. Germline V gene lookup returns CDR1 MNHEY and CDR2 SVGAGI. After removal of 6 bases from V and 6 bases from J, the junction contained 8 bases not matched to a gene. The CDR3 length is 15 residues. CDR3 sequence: CASRRLTGGYEKLFS. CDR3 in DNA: TGTGCCAGCAGAAGATTGACAGGGGGGTATGAAAAACTGTTTTCT.

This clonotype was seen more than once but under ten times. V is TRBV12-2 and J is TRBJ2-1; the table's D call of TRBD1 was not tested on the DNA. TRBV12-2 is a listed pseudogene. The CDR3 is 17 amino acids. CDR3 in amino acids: CASRPRAGGIMNNEQFF. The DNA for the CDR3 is TGTGCAAGTCGCCCACGTGCAGGGGGCATTATGAACAATGAGCAGTTCTTC.

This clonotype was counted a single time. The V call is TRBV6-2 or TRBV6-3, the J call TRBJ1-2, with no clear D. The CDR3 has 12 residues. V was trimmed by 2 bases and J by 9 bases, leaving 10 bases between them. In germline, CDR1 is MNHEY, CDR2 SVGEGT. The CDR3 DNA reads TGTGCCAGCAGTTACAGTCTCTCGCGCTACACCTTC. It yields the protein CASSYSLSRYTF.

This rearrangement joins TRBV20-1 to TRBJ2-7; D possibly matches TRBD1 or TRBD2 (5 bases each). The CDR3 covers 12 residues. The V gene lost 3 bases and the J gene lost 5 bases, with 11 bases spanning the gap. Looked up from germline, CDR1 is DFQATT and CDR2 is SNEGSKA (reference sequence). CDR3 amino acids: CSARTVGDEQYF. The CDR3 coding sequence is TGCAGTGCTAGGACAGTGGGGGACGAGCAGTACTTC.

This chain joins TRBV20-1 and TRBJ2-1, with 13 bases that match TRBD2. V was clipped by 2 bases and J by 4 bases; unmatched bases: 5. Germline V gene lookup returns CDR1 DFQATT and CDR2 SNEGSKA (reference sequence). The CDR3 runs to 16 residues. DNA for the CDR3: TGCAGTGCTAGACATACTAGCGGGGGGGCTTACAATGAGCAGTTCTTC. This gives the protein CSARHTSGGAYNEQFF.

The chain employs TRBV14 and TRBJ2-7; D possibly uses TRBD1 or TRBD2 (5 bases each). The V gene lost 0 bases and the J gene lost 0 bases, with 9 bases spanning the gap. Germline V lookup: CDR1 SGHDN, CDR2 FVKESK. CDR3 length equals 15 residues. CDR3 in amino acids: CASSQDWGPSYEQYF. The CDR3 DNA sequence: TGTGCCAGCAGCCAAGATTGGGGACCCTCCTACGAGCAGTACTTC.

CDR3 residues: CASSLILGTVNYEQYF. CDR3 nucleotide sequence: TGTGCCAGCAGCTTAATTCTCGGGACAGTTAATTACGAGCAGTACTTC. The rearrangement links TRBV11-2 to TRBJ2-7, with TRBD1 identical over 7 bases. After removal of 2 bases from V and 4 bases from J, the junction contained 11 bases not matched to a gene. Per the germline V gene, CDR1 is SGHAT and CDR2 is FQNNGV. The CDR3 runs to 16 residues. Complete variable domain (other parts from reference TRBV11-2 and TRBJ2-7): EAGVAQSPRYKIIEKRQSVAFWCNPISGHATLYWYQQILGQGPKLLIQFQNNGVVDDSQLPKDRFSAERLKGVDSTLKIQPAKLEDSAVYLCASSLILGTVNYEQYFGPGTRLTVT.

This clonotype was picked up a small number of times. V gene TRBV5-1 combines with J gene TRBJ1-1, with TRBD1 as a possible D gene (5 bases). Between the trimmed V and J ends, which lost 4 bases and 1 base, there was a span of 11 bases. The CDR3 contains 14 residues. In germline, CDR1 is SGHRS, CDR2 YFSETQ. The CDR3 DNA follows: TGCGCCAGCAGCCGGGGGACGGAGAACACTGAAGCTTTCTTT. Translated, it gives CASSRGTENTEAFF.

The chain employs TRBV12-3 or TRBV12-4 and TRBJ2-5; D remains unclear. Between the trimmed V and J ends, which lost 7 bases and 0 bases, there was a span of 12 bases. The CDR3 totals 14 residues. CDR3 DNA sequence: TGTGCCAGCATCTTAGGACCCTACCAAGAGACCCAGTACTTC. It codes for CASILGPYQETQYF.

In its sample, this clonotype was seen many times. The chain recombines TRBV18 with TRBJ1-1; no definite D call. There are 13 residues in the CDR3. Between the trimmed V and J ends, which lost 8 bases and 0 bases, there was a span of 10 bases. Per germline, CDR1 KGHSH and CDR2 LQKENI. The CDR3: CASQFGMNTEAFF. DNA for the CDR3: TGTGCCAGCCAGTTCGGTATGAACACTGAAGCTTTCTTT.

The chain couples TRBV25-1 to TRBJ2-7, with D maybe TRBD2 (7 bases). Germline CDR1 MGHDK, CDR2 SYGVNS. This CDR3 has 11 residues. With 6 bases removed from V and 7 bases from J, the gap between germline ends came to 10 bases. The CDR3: CASSEGGEQYF. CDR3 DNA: TGTGCCAGCAGCGAGGGGGGGGAGCAGTACTTC.

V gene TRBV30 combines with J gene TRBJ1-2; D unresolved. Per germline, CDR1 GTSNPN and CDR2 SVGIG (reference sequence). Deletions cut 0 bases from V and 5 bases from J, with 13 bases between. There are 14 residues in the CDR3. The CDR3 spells CAWSVLSGIYGYTF. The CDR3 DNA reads TGTGCCTGGAGTGTACTTTCTGGGATATATGGCTACACCTTC.

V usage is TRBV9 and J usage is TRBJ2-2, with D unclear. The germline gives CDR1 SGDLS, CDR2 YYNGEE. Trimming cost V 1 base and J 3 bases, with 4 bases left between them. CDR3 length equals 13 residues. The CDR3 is CASSVIYTGELFF. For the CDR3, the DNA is TGTGCCAGCAGCGTAATCTACACCGGGGAGCTGTTTTTT.

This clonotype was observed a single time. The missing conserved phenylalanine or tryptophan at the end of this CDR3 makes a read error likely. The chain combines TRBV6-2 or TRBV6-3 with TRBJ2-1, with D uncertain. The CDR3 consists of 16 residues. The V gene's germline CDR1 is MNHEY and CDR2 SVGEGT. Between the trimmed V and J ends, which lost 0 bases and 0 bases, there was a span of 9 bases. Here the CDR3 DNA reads TGTGCCAGCAGTTACTCGCCGGTACCCTCCTACAATGAGCAGTTCTCC. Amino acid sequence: CASSYSPVPSYNEQFS.

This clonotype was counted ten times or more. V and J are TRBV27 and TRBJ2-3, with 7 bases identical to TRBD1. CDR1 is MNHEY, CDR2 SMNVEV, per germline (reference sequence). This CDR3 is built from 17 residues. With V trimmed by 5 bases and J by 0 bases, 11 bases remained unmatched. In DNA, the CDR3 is TGTGCCAGCAGTACCCAGACAGGGTTGGGAAGCACAGATACGCAGTATTTT. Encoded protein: CASSTQTGLGSTDTQYF.